Below, 3 T cell receptor beta chains from the same sample are listed, as sequenced in a study of T cell responses to AZD1222 COVID-19 vaccine. The data were produced by immunoSEQ multiplex PCR, yet TCRdb's version contains in-frame clones alone and is incomplete. Here the sample spans fewer than 120,000 clones, about 87% being singletons. Sequencing was performed on peripheral blood, taken on day 0 of AZD1222 vaccination. Receptors originate from an adult in good health.

This clone was observed a handful of times. This chain connects TRBV5-1 to TRBJ1-5, with TRBD1 matching over 7 bases. J gave up 5 bases and V 4 bases, and 6 bases lay outside the gene matches. Germline values: CDR1 SGHRS, CDR2 YFSETQ. The CDR3 spans 14 residues. The CDR3 DNA reads as TGCGCCAGCAGCACGACAGGGAGGGATCAGCCCCAGCATTTT. It yields the protein CASSTTGRDQPQHF. The full variable domain, its missing parts supplied by reference TRBV5-1 and TRBJ1-5, is KAGVTQTPRYLIKTRGQQVTLSCSPISGHRSVSWYQQTPGQGLQFLFEYFSETQRNKGNFPGRFSGRQFSNSRSEMNVSTLELGDSALYLCASSTTGRDQPQHFGDGTRLSIL.

The rearrangement links TRBV10-3 to TRBJ1-4; D is possibly TRBD1 (5 bases). Trimming stripped 0 bases from V and 8 bases from J, with 19 bases between. This CDR3 contains 17 residues. CDR1 is ENHRY, CDR2 SYGVKD, per germline. The CDR3 loop is CAISESRGAGRREKLFF. CDR3 sequence (DNA): TGTGCCATCAGTGAGTCCCGCGGGGCAGGTCGGAGAGAAAAACTGTTTTTT.

The V and J genes are TRBV29-1 and TRBJ2-7; 8 positions agree with TRBD2. CDR1 SQVTM and CDR2 ANQGSEA come from the germline V gene. V lost 4 bases, J lost 2 bases, and 4 bases stayed unmatched. This CDR3 is built from 13 residues. CDR3 sequence reads: CSVASGGAYEQYF. Here the CDR3 DNA reads TGCAGCGTTGCCTCCGGGGGGGCCTACGAGCAGTACTTC.